This T cell receptor (beta chain) was identified in a study of blood T cell repertoires in COVID-19. Study-wide context: Researchers got acute and convalescent COVID-19 samples from the United States, Italy and Spain.

Membership in each cohort depended on participant-reported clinical history. The CDR3 loop spans 17 amino acids. Germline V gene lookup returns CDR1 LGHNA and CDR2 YSLEER. The junction had 15 bases not matched to a gene; V was cut back by 2 bases and J by 8 bases. Original processing notes: Nucleated cell number was recorded as an estimate derived from reference gene primer amplification. Generated by immunoSEQ multiplex PCR, the TCRdb table keeps only in-frame clones and is missing some. Clone size and V and J calls were adopted from that table, with D and trimming inferred from the DNA. The sample records 250,000 or so clones, 70% to 90% being singletons.

The chain employs TRBV4-3 and TRBJ1-2; 9 bases line up with TRBD1. Material for sequencing was PBMCs or T cells enriched from blood (not recorded which). The source of this sequence is a woman between 50 and 59 years old who had been exposed to COVID-19. The CDR3 DNA reads as TGCGCCAGCAGCCAATTCTGGGGGGTACAGGGGGCTAAAGGCTACACCTTC. It specifies CASSQFWGVQGAKGYTF.